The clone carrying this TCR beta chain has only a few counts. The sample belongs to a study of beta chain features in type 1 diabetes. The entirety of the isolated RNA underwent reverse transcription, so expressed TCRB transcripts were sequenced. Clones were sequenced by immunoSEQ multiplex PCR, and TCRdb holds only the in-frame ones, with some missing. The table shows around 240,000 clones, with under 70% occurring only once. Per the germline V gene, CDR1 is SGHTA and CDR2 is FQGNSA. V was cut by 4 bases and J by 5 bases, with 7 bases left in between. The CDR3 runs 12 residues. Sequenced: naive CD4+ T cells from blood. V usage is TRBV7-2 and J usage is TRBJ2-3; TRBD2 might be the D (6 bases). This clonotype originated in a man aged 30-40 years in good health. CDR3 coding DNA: TGTGCCAGCAGCTCGACTAGAGATACGCAGTATTTT. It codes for CASSSTRDTQYF.